The sample holds a few counts of the clone carrying this T cell receptor (beta chain). Its antigen is unknown. This CDR3 contains 14 residues. Germline trimming cut 3 bases from V and 5 bases from J; bases unmatched to any gene: 2. Germline V gives CDR1 WNHNN, CDR2 SYGVQD (reference sequence). The data originate from a study of post-analysis software for immune sequencing data. Study background: Recorded disease courses covered relapsing-remitting, secondary progressive and progressive-relapsing multiple sclerosis. Some patients had no subtype annotation. The study's findings and limits: Those with multiple sclerosis, the patient group, showed significantly lower normalized Chao1 diversity than controls. When patients were compared with controls, about 5 TRBV segments were more frequent, TRBV5-6, TRBV5-1 and TRBV20-1 among them. Samples from one preparation batch, clustered by F measure, grouped strongly together.

Presence of unique molecular identifiers characterized the TCR beta cDNA libraries. The yield from approximately 1 to 10 million T cells was 500,000 or so cDNA molecules in total. TCRdb reprocessed the PCR reads with MiXCR, giving one entry per CDR3 protein. The data hold some 890,000 distinct CDR3 sequences, with approximately 53% observed a single time. The genes are TRBV10-1 and TRBJ2-1; 9 bases align to TRBD1. This TCR was sampled from a girl between 5 and 17 years old with multiple sclerosis. The sequenced material came from blood. The CDR3 protein is CASSDGTGNNEQFF. CDR3 bases: TGCGCCAGCAGTGACGGGACAGGGAACAATGAGCAGTTCTTC.